The present TCR beta chain was sequenced within a study of blood T cell repertoires in COVID-19. Turning to the study itself: Samples of COVID-19 (acute and convalescent) were obtained from the United States, Italy and Spain. The analysed material was cDNA or gDNA that came from T cells, B-cell-depleted T cells, or PBMCs.

Original handling: It was from reference gene primer amplification that nucleated cell counts were estimated. The repertoire was sequenced with immunoSEQ multiplex PCR; TCRdb's copy has only in-frame clones and lacks some. The DNA was the basis for D and trimming; V, J and clone size are from that table. The repertoire consists of around 24,000 clones, with roughly 90% occurring once and the leading ten covering 1.7%. J gave up 4 bases and V 6 bases, and 4 bases lay outside the gene matches. Germline CDR1 WSHSY, CDR2 SAAADI. The CDR3 totals 14 residues. The clonotype was recovered from a woman aged 55-70 years with active COVID-19. Specimen: peripheral blood. The chain carries TRBV10-2 and TRBJ2-3; 10 bases align to TRBD2. CDR3 in DNA: TGCGCCAGCAGAGTAGCGGGAGGCCCAGATACGCAGTATTTT. Its translation is CASRVAGGPDTQYF.